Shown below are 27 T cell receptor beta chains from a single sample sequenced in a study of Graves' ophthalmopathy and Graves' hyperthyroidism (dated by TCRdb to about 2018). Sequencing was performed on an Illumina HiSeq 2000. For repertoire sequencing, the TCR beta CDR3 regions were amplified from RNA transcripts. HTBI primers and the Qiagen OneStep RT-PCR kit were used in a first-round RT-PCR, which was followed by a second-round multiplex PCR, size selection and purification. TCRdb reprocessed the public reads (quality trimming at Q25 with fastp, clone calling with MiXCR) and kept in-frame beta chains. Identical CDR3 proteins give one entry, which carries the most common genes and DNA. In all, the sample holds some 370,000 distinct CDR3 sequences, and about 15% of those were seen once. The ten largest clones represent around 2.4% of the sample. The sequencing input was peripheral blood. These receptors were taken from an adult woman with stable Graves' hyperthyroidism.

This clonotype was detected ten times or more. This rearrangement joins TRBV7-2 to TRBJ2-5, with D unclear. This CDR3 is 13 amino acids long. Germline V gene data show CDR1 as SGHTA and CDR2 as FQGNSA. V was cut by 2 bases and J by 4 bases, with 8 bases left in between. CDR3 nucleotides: TGTGCCAGCAGCTTACAGGATAGAGAGACCCAGTACTTC. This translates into CASSLQDRETQYF.

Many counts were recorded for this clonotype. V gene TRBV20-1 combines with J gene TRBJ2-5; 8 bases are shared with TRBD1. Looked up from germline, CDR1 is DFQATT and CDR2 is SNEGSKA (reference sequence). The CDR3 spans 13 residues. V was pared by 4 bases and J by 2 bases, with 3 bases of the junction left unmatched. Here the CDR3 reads CSANGQGQETQYF. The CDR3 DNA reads TGCAGTGCTAACGGACAGGGACAAGAGACCCAGTACTTC.

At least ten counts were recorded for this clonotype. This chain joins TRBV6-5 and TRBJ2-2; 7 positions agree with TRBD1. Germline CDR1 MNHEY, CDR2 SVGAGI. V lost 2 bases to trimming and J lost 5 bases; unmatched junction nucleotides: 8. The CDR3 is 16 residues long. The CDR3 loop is CASSYRTGGATGELFF. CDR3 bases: TGTGCCAGCAGTTACCGGACAGGAGGAGCGACCGGGGAGCTGTTTTTT.

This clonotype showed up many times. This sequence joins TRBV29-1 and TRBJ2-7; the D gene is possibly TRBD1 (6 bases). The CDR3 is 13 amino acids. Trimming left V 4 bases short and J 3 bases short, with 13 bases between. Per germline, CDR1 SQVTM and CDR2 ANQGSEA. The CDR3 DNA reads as TGCAGCGTTGGATTGGACAGAGACTACGAGCAGTACTTC. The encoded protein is CSVGLDRDYEQYF.

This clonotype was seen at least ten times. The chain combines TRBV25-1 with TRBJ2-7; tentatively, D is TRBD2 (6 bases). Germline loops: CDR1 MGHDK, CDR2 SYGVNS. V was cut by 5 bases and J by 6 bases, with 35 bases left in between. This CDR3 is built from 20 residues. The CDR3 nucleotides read TGTGCCAGCAGTTCTCCAGACTTAGACCCAAGGAGGGACCGCGGTAGCGAGCAGTACTTC. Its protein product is CASSSPDLDPRRDRGSEQYF.

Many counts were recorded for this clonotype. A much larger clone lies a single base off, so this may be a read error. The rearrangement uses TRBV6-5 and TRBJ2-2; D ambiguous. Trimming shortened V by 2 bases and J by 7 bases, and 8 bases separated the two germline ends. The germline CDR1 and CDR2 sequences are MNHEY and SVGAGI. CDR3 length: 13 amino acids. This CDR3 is CASSYLSIGELFF. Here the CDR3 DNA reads TGTGCCAGCAGTTACCTCTCCATCGGGGAGCTGTTTTTT.

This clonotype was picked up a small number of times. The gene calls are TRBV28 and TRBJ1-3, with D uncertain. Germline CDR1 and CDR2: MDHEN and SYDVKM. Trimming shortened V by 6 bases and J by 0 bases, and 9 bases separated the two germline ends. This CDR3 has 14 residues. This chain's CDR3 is CASRSFHSGNTIYF. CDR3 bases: TGTGCCAGCAGGTCCTTCCACTCTGGAAACACCATATATTTT. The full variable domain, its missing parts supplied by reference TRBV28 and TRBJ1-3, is DVKVTQSSRYLVKRTGEKVFLECVQDMDHENMFWYRQDPGLGLRLIYFSYDVKMKEKGDIPEGYSVSREKKERFSLILESASTNQTSMYLCASRSFHSGNTIYFGEGSWLTVV.

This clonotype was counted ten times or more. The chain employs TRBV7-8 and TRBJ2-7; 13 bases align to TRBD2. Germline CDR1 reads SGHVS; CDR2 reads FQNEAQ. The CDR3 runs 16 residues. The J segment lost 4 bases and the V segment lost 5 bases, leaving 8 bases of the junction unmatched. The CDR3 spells CASSPRTSGSFYEQYF. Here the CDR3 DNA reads TGTGCCAGCAGCCCGCGGACTAGCGGGAGTTTTTACGAGCAGTACTTC.

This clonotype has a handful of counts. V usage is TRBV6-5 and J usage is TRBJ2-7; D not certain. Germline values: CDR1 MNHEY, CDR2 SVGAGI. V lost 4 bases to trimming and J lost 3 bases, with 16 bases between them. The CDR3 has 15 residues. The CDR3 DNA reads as TGTGCCAGCAGTTCCGCCGTGGGGTCCGGCTACGAGCAGTACTTC. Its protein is CASSSAVGSGYEQYF.

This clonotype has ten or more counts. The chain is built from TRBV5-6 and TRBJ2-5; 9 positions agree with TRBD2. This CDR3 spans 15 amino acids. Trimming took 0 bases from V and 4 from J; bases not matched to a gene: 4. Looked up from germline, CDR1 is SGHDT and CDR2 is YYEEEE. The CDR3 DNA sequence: TGTGCCAGCAGCTTGGCTAGCGGGACTCGAGAGACCCAGTACTTC. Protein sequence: CASSLASGTRETQYF. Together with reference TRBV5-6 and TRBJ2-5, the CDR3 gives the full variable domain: DAGVTQSPTHLIKTRGQQVTLRCSPKSGHDTVSWYQQALGQGPQFIFQYYEEEERQRGNFPDRFSGHQFPNYSSELNVNALLLGDSALYLCASSLASGTRETQYFGPGTRLLVL.

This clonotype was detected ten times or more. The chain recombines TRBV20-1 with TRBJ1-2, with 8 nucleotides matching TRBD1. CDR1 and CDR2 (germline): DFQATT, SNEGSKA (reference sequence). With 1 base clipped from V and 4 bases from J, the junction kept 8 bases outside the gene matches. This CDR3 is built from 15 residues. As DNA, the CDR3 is TGCAGTGCTAGAGTTTCAGGGGGCAAGGGCTATGGCTACACCTTC. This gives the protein CSARVSGGKGYGYTF.

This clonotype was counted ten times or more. CDR3 region: CASSANGAVANSPLHF. DNA of the CDR3: TGTGCCAGCAGTGCGAACGGGGCCGTGGCTAATTCACCCCTCCACTTT. The chain combines TRBV6-1 with TRBJ1-6, with D maybe TRBD1 (5 bases). The length of the CDR3 is 16 residues. Germline V lookup: CDR1 MNHNS, CDR2 SASEGT. Trimming took off 4 bases at V and 6 bases at J, with 16 bases between the two ends.

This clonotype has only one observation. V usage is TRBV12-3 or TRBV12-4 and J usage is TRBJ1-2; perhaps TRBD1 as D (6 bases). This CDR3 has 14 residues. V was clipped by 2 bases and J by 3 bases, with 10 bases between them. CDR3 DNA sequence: TGTGCCAGCAGTTTACTAGGGGGACACTATGGCTACACCTTC. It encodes CASSLLGGHYGYTF.

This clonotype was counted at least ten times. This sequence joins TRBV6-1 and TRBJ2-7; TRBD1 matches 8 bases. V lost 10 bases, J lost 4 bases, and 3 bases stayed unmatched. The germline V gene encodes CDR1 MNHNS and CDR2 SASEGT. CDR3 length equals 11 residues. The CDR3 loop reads CATGGGYEQYF. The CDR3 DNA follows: TGTGCCACAGGGGGCGGGTACGAGCAGTACTTC.

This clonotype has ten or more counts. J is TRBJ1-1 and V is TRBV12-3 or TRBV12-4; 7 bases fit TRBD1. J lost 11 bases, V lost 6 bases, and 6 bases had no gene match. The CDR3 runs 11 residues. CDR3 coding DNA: TGTGCCAGCAGGCAGACAGGGCGGGCTTTCTTT. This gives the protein CASRQTGRAFF.

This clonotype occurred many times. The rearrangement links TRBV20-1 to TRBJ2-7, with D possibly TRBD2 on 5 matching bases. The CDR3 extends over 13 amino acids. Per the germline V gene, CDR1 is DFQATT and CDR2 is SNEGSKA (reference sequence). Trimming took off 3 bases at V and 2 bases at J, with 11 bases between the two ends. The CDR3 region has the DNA TGCAGTGCTAGCTCGCTAGCTCCCTACGAGCAGTACTTC. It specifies CSASSLAPYEQYF.

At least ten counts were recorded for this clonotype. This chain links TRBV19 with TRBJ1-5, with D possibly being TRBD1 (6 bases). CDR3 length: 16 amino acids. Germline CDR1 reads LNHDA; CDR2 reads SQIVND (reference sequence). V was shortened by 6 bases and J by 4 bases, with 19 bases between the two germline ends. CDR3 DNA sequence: TGTGCCAGTAGACCGGACAGCAGTTTGGAAAATCAGCCCCAGCATTTT. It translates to CASRPDSSLENQPQHF.

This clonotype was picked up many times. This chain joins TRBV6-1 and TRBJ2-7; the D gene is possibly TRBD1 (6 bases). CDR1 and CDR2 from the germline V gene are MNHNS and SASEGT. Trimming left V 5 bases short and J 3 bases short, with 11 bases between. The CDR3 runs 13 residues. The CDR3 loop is CASSRTDNYEQYF. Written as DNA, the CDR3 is TGTGCCAGCAGTAGGACAGACAACTACGAGCAGTACTTC.

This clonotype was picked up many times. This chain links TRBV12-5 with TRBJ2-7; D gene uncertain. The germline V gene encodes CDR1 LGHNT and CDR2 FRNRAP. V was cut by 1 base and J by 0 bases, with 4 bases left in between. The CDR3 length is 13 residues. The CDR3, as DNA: TGTGCTAGTGGTTTGGGGGTCTCCTACGAGCAGTACTTC. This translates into CASGLGVSYEQYF.

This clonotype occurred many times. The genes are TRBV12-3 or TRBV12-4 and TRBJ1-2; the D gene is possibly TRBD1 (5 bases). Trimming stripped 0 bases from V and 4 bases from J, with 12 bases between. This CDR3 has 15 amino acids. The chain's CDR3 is CASSLAGAPLYGYTF. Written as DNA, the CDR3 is TGTGCCAGCAGTTTAGCAGGGGCGCCACTCTATGGCTACACCTTC.

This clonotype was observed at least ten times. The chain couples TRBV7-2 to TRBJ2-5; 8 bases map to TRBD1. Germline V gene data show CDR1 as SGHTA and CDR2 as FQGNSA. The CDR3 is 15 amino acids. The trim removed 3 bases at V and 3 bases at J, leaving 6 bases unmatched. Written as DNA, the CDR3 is TGTGCCAGCAGCTTCCAGACAGGGGTGAAAGAGACCCAGTACTTC. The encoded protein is CASSFQTGVKETQYF.

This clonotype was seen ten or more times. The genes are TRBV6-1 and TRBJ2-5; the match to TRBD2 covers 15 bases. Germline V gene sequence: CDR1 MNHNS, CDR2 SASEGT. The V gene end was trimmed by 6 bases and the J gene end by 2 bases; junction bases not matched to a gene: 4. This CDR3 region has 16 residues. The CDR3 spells CASRRTSGRGQETQYF. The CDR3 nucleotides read TGTGCCAGCAGAAGGACTAGCGGGAGGGGACAAGAGACCCAGTACTTC.

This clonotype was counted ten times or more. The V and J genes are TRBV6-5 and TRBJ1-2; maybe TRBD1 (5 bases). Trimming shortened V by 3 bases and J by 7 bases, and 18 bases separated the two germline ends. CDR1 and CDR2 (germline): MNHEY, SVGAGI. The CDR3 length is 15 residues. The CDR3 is CASSYGAGDKSGYTF. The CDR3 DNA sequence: TGTGCCAGCAGTTATGGGGCCGGTGATAAGTCTGGCTACACCTTC.

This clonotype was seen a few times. The CDR3 bases are TGTGCCTGGAGTCCCCTTTACGAGCAGTACTTC. As protein: CAWSPLYEQYF. The rearrangement joins TRBV30 to TRBJ2-7, with no clear D. From germline, CDR1 is GTSNPN and CDR2 SVGIG (reference sequence). Trimming left V 2 bases short and J 4 bases short, with 6 bases between. The CDR3 is made up of 11 amino acids.

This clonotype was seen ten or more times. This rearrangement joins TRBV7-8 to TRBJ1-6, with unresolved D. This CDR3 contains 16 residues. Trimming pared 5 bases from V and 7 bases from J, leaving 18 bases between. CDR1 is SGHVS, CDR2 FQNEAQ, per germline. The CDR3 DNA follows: TGTGCCAGCAGCCATGAGGGAGGCATCTCAAATTCACCCCTCCACTTT. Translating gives CASSHEGGISNSPLHF.

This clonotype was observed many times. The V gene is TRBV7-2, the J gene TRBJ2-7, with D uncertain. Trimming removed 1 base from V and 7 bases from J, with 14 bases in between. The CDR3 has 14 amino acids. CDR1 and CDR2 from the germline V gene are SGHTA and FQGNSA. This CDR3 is CASSLEPTPGEQYF. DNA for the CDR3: TGTGCCAGCAGCTTAGAACCCACTCCGGGTGAGCAGTACTTC. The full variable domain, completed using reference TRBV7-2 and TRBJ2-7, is GAGVSQSPSNKVTEKGKDVELRCDPISGHTALYWYRQSLGQGLEFLIYFQGNSAPDKSGLPSDRFSAERTGGSVSTLTIQRTQQEDSAVYLCASSLEPTPGEQYFGPGTRLTVT.

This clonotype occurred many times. The DNA of the CDR3 is TGTGCCAGCAGTGAAGGATCGGTTCTATACGAGCAGTACTTC. The encoded protein is CASSEGSVLYEQYF. The chain has TRBV6-1 and TRBJ2-7; no firm D call. V was shortened by 1 base and J by 4 bases, with 11 bases between the two germline ends. Germline assignment: CDR1 MNHNS and CDR2 SASEGT. The CDR3 has 14 amino acids.